This is a list of T cell receptor beta chains from one sample in a study of beta chain features in type 1 diabetes. Method: immunoSEQ multiplex PCR; TCRdb's copy keeps in-frame clones and lacks some. The sample has approximately 400,000 clones; more than 12% are singletons. The sample was naive CD4+ T cells from blood. These TCRs come from a woman between 18 and 30 years old in good health. CDR3s leave out the opening cysteine and the closing phenylalanine or tryptophan. Each record gives: V gene, J gene, CDR3 protein.

V gene: TRBV7-2; J gene: TRBJ2-7; CDR3 protein: ASSIGYEQY
V gene: TRBV5-1; J gene: TRBJ2-5; CDR3 protein: ASSWGTAAQETQY
V gene: TRBV5-1; J gene: TRBJ2-4; CDR3 protein: ASSPRAQEAKNIQY
V gene: TRBV30; J gene: TRBJ2-4; CDR3 protein: AWSGTGADIQY
V gene: TRBV29-1; J gene: TRBJ1-1; CDR3 protein: SVEGLLMNTEAF
V gene: TRBV28; J gene: TRBJ2-1; CDR3 protein: ASSPGTGIYNEQF
V gene: TRBV7-2; J gene: TRBJ2-5; CDR3 protein: ASSRDNEETQY
V gene: TRBV5-4; J gene: TRBJ2-7; CDR3 protein: ASSSVGRYEQY
V gene: TRBV30; J gene: TRBJ2-1; CDR3 protein: AWSVRLAGNEQF
V gene: TRBV5-1; J gene: TRBJ2-2; CDR3 protein: ASSFNPVASGTGELF
V gene: TRBV7-9; J gene: TRBJ1-1; CDR3 protein: ASSANWDRDLTEAF
V gene: TRBV7-2; J gene: TRBJ2-3; CDR3 protein: ASSPRQAATDTQY
V gene: TRBV29-1; J gene: TRBJ2-5; CDR3 protein: SVLSGRALGETQY
V gene: TRBV5-1; J gene: TRBJ2-3; CDR3 protein: ASSFTTGGGDTQY
V gene: TRBV28; J gene: TRBJ2-7; CDR3 protein: ASSLPTGGGGYQQY
V gene: TRBV29-1; J gene: TRBJ2-1; CDR3 protein: SVVGGYSYNEQF
V gene: TRBV30; J gene: TRBJ1-3; CDR3 protein: AWSALPQGFTGNTIY
V gene: TRBV19; J gene: TRBJ1-5; CDR3 protein: ASSPYYQPQH
V gene: TRBV15; J gene: TRBJ2-7; CDR3 protein: ATSGHYEQY
V gene: TRBV23-1; J gene: TRBJ2-5; CDR3 protein: ASSQYGQGQETQY
V gene: TRBV11-2; J gene: TRBJ2-1; CDR3 protein: ASSLVADNEQF
V gene: TRBV7-2; J gene: TRBJ1-5; CDR3 protein: ASSFFGTGSNQPQH
V gene: TRBV20-1; J gene: TRBJ1-1; CDR3 protein: SASKQRL
V gene: TRBV5-4; J gene: TRBJ2-7; CDR3 protein: ASSLDGVGSYEQY
V gene: TRBV29-1; J gene: TRBJ2-6; CDR3 protein: SVSTGGSGANVLT
V gene: TRBV9; J gene: TRBJ2-7; CDR3 protein: ASSLPEADIGHEQY
V gene: TRBV2; J gene: TRBJ1-1; CDR3 protein: ASTPLMNTEAF
V gene: TRBV7-3; J gene: TRBJ2-7; CDR3 protein: ASSSQAGGPHEQY
V gene: TRBV5-1; J gene: TRBJ2-2; CDR3 protein: ASSLGGLASGELF
V gene: TRBV2; J gene: TRBJ1-4; CDR3 protein: ASRTQGVVEKLF
V gene: TRBV7-8; J gene: TRBJ2-1; CDR3 protein: ASLRTSGFDEQF
V gene: TRBV9; J gene: TRBJ2-4; CDR3 protein: ASSVGLAKNIQY
V gene: TRBV25-1; J gene: TRBJ2-7; CDR3 protein: ASRGTGVSEQY
V gene: TRBV9; J gene: TRBJ2-1; CDR3 protein: ASSETSGSYNEQF
V gene: TRBV27; J gene: TRBJ1-2; CDR3 protein: ASSLRLDRRYT
V gene: TRBV2; J gene: TRBJ2-3; CDR3 protein: ASSGRTGTDTQY
V gene: TRBV15; J gene: TRBJ1-1; CDR3 protein: ATSRDRQTNTEAF
V gene: TRBV28; J gene: TRBJ2-7; CDR3 protein: ASSSLAGANAEQY
V gene: TRBV27; J gene: TRBJ2-7; CDR3 protein: ASSLVLAGDLYEQY
V gene: TRBV30; J gene: TRBJ2-3; CDR3 protein: AWSLGTSKWNTQY
V gene: TRBV18; J gene: TRBJ1-2; CDR3 protein: ASSQLGQVYGYT
V gene: TRBV5-1; J gene: TRBJ1-4; CDR3 protein: ASSERQGTVEKLF
V gene: TRBV13; J gene: TRBJ2-1; CDR3 protein: ASSLVSGRRYNEQF
V gene: TRBV30; J gene: TRBJ2-3; CDR3 protein: AWGLLGGRTDTQY
V gene: TRBV28; J gene: TRBJ2-2; CDR3 protein: ATKREGSAGELF
V gene: TRBV5-1; J gene: TRBJ2-5; CDR3 protein: ASSTSQETQY
V gene: TRBV11-2; J gene: TRBJ1-4; CDR3 protein: ASSLDPGQRWEKLF
V gene: TRBV7-9; J gene: TRBJ2-7; CDR3 protein: ASSGLAASEQY
V gene: TRBV5-1; J gene: TRBJ2-7; CDR3 protein: ASSLAAGTGSYEQY
V gene: TRBV30; J gene: TRBJ2-7; CDR3 protein: ALRTSGAPSYEQY
V gene: TRBV25-1; J gene: TRBJ2-3; CDR3 protein: ASSDPAESTDTQY
V gene: TRBV10-2; J gene: TRBJ2-7; CDR3 protein: ASSEPGQGKDEQY
V gene: TRBV28; J gene: TRBJ2-1; CDR3 protein: ASVGRERNEQF